This TCR beta chain is drawn from a study of blood T cell repertoires in COVID-19 (dated by TCRdb to 2020 to 2022). In the study overall: Samples covering the acute and convalescent phases of COVID-19 were provided by collaborators in the United States, Italy and Spain. The repertoires were released in a freely available public database intended as a resource for research on the immune response to SARS-CoV-2. Where available, HLA class I and class II types were taken from metadata supplied by the sample provider and were not determined by assay-based typing. The samples were drawn from two sources: the first 160 participants of the ongoing ImmuneRACE study, and 1,000 to 1,500 subjects contributed by 6 global collaborators. The material from the prospective study consisted of cDNA or gDNA derived from T cells, B-cell-depleted T cells, or PBMCs. The sample metadata nearly always contained a de-identified subject ID, COVID-19 status, age in years and sex. Deeply sampled blood TCRbeta repertoires from subjects exposed to, actively infected with, or recovered from COVID-19 were included in the dataset. Summary of the overall study and its limitations: The quantity of clinical and demographic metadata differed by source and by participant and was supplied without curation.

The immunoSEQ Assay, a bias-controlled multiplex PCR, was used to amplify TCRbeta CDR3 regions from genomic DNA. In the source study's methods: Within the assay, amplification of reference gene primers was used to estimate how many nucleated cells each sample contained. To quantify the absolute abundance of each unique TCRbeta CDR3 rearrangement, sequence reads were collapsed and filtered. Productive Simpson clonality was computed per sample as the square root of Simpson's diversity index over productive rearrangements. TCRdb took this table from immuneACCESS and kept in-frame rearrangements with V and J called. Such tables lack part of the clones; where checked against another copy, unresolved V genes explain under half of the gap, and the rest is unexplained. V and J calls and clone size are copied from that table; D and trimming were computed from the DNA. This sample gives 80,000 to 95,000 clones in total; over 75% of them show up just once. Around 25% of the sample comes from the top ten.

As regards this clone: No cognate antigen has been identified for it. No quality values exist for individual bases; no much larger clone is one base distant.

Trimming at the junction amounts to 8 bases on V and 3 bases on J, and the germline ends lie 13 bases apart. The CDR3 measures 14 amino acids from cysteine to phenylalanine. Only the CDR3 part of the read is kept: 42 bases, read in frame from the first base. Taken from the germline V gene, the CDR1 and CDR2 loops are ENHRY and SYGVKD. Whole blood was collected in K2EDTA tubes by collaborating institutions according to the institutions' own protocols. For TCRbeta analysis, collaborators shipped samples as frozen whole blood, isolated PBMCs, or DNA extracted from either of those sample types. This clonotype was sampled from an elderly man with active or convalescent COVID-19. The V and J genes are TRBV10-3 and TRBJ2-2; D gene: possibly TRBD1, on 6 matching bases. The sequenced sample was peripheral blood. The CDR3 sequence is CAIGLAGDTGELFF. The DNA sequence is given as TGTGCCATCGGCTTGGCAGGGGACACCGGGGAGCTGTTTTTT.